One T cell receptor beta chain is described in this entry. Its antigen is currently not known. There are no base qualities to consult, and no much larger clone falls within one base. Other DNA sequences within the sample encode an identical CDR3. This sample was taken from a study of sequential checkpoint blockade in melanoma (dated 2019 in TCRdb). About the full investigation: In a 1:1 randomization, patients received either first-line nivolumab then ipilimumab (arm A) or ipilimumab then nivolumab (arm B). Maintenance nivolumab was given following each of the two trial sequences. General conclusions and limits of the study: The response-prediction model combining TCR metrics and mutation burden needs validation in larger, independent patient cohorts.

V is clipped by 5 bases and J by 4 bases, and the sequence between their germline boundaries is 12 bases long. CDR1 is given as SGHVS and CDR2 as FNYEAQ, both from the germline V gene. The CDR3 goes from the cysteine to the phenylalanine over 14 residues. CDR3 DNA is the only sequence kept; it has 42 bases, read in frame from the first base. The treatment or condition label on this specimen signifies: randomized to nivolumab then ipilimumab (arm A) or the reverse (arm B). No trial patient had received prior DNA-damaging chemotherapy. Live CD3+CD8+ cells negative for CD19 and CD56 were sorted from thawed PBMCs on a FACS Aria II flow cytometer. The samples were obtained from melanoma patients enrolled in CheckMate 064, an open-label, randomized phase II trial testing sequential checkpoint blockade. Peripheral blood mononuclear cells were collected by leukapheresis, purified using Ficoll-Paque, and frozen in human serum containing about 10% DMSO. Immediately after sorting, the purity of the sorted blood CD3+CD8+ cells was confirmed to be >95%, and DNA was then extracted.

The immunoSEQ Assay was used to immunosequence TCRbeta CDR3 regions from genomic DNA. Before high-throughput sequencing, the genomic DNA was amplified using bias-controlled multiplex PCR. For the original study's pipeline: To quantify the absolute abundance of each unique TCRbeta CDR3 region, the sequences were collapsed and filtered. Clonality, defined as 1 minus Pielou's evenness, was calculated using only productive rearrangements. A previously published method was used to identify clones whose frequencies were significantly greater in on-treatment samples than in baseline samples. TCRdb stores this immuneACCESS table with in-frame sequences only. Part of the clones is absent; in the studies checked, under half of the shortfall reflects unresolved V genes, and no reason is known for the rest. From that table come the V and J calls and clone size; the DNA was used to work out D and trimming. This sample holds 18,000 or so clones; 74% were observed only once. The ten largest clones add up to 30% to 35% of the sample.

Rearrangement joined TRBV7-6 to TRBJ1-5; the D gene cannot be resolved reliably. This sample comprised CD8+ T cells sorted from blood (inferred from file names), obtained from a patient given nivolumab and ipilimumab in sequence. The receptor's source is a human donor with melanoma. In nucleotide form, the sequence is TGTGCCAGCAGCCCCGGGTCATATAATCAGCCCCAGCATTTT. It translates to CASSPGSYNQPQHF.